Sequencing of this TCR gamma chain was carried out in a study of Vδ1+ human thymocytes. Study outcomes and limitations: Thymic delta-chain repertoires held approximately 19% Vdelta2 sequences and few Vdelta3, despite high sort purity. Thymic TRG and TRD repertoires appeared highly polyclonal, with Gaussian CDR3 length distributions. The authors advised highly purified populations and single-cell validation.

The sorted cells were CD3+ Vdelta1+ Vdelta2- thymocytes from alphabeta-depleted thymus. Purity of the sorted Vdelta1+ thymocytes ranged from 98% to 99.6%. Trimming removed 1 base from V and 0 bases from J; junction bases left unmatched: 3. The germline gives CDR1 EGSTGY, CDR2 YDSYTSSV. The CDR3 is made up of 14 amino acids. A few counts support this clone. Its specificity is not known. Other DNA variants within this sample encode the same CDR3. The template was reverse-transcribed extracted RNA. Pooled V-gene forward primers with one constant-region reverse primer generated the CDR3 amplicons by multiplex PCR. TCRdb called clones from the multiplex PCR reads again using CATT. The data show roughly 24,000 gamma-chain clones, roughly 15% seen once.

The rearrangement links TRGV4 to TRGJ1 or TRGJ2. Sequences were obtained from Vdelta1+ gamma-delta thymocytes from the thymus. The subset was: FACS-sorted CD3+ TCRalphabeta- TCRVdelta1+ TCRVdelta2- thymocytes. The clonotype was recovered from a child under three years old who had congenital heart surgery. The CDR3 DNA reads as TGTGCCACCTGGGATGGATTGAATTATTATAAGAAACTCTTT. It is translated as CATWDGLNYYKKLF.